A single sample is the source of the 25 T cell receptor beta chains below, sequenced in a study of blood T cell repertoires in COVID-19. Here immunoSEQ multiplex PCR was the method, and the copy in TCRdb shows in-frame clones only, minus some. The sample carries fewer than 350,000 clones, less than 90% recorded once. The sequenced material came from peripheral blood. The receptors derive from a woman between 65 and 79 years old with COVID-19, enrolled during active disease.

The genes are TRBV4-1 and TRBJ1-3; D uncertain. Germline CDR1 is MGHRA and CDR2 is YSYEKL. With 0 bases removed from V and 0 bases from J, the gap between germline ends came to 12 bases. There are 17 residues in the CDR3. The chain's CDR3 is CASSQDPPASSGNTIYF. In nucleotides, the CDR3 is TGCGCCAGCAGCCAAGATCCGCCAGCGAGCTCTGGAAACACCATATATTTT.

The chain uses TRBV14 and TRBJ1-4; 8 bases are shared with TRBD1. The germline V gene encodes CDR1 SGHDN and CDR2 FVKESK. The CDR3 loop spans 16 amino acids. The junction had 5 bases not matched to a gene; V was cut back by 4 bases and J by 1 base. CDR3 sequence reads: CASSRRQGLTNEKLFF. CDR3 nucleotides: TGTGCCAGCAGCCGACGACAGGGGTTAACTAATGAAAAACTGTTTTTT.

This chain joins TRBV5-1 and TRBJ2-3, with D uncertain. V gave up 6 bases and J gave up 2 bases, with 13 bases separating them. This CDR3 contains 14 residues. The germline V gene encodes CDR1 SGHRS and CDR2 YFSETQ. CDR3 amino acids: CASTSDLLTDTQYF. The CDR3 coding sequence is TGCGCCAGCACTTCCGACTTACTCACAGATACGCAGTATTTT.

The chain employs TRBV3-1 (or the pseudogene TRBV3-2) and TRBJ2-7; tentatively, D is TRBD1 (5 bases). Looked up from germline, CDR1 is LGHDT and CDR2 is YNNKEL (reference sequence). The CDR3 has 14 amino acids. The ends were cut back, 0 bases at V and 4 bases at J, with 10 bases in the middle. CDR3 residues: CASSQEGATYEQYF. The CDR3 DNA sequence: TGTGCCAGCAGCCAAGAAGGGGCTACTTACGAGCAGTACTTC.

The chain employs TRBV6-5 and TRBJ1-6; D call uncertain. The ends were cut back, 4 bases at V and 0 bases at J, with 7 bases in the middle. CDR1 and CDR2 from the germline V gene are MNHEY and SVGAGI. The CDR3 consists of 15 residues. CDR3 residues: CASSFGSSYNSPLHF. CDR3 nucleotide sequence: TGTGCCAGCAGTTTCGGGAGCTCCTATAATTCACCCCTCCACTTT.

CDR3 protein: CASSFRSEAFF. The CDR3 DNA follows: TGTGCCAGCAGCTTTAGAAGTGAAGCTTTCTTT. J is TRBJ1-1 and V is TRBV7-9; D remains unclear. Trimming pared 3 bases from V and 7 bases from J, leaving 6 bases between. In germline, CDR1 is SEHNR, CDR2 FQNEAQ (reference sequence). The CDR3 has 11 residues.

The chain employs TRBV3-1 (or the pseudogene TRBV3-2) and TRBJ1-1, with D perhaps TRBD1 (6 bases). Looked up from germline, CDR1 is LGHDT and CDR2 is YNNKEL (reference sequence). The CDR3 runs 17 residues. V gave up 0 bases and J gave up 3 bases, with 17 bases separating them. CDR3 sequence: CASSQDWGGLVDTEAFF. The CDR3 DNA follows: TGTGCCAGCAGCCAAGATTGGGGGGGGCTGGTAGACACTGAAGCTTTCTTT.

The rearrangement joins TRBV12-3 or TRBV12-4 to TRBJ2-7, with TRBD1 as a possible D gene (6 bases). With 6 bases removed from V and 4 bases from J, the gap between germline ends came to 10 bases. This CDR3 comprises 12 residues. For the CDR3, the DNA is TGTGCCAGCAGCTTCGGACAGTACGAGCAGTACTTC. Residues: CASSFGQYEQYF.

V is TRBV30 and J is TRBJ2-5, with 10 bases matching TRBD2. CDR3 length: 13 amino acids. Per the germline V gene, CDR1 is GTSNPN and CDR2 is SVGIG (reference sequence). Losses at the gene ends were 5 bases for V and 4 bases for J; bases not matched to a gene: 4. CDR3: CAWQRGGAETQYF. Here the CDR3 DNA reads TGTGCCTGGCAGCGGGGGGGTGCAGAGACCCAGTACTTC.

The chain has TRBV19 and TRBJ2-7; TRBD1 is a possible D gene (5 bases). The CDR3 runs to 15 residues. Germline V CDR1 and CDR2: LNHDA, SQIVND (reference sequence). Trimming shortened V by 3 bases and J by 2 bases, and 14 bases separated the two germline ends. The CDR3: CASSIRALGPYEQYF. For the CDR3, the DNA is TGTGCCAGTAGTATTAGGGCATTGGGGCCCTACGAGCAGTACTTC.

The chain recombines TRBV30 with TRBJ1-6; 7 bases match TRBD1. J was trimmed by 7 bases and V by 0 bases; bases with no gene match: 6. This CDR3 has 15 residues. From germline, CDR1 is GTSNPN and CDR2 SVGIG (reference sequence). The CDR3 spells CAWSVPDRENSPLHF. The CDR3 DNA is TGTGCCTGGAGTGTACCCGACAGGGAAAATTCACCCCTCCACTTT.

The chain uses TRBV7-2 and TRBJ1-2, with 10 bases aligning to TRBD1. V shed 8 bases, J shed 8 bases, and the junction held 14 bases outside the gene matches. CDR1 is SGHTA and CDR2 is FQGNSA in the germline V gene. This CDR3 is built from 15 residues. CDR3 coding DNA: TGTGCCAGCGGACCGCCGGGACAGGGGACCCGCGGCTACACCTTC. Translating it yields CASGPPGQGTRGYTF.

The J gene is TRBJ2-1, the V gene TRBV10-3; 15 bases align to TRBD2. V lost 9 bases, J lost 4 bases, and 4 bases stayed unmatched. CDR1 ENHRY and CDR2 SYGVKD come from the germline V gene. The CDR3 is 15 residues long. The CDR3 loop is CAIRTSGGAYNEQFF. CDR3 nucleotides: TGTGCCATAAGGACTAGCGGGGGGGCTTACAATGAGCAGTTCTTC.

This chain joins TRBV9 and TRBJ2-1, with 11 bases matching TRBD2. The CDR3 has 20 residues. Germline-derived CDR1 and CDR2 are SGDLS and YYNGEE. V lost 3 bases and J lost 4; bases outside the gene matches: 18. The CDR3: CASSAPGRAGTSGQYNEQFF. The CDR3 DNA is TGTGCCAGCAGCGCGCCAGGACGAGCCGGGACTAGCGGCCAGTACAATGAGCAGTTCTTC. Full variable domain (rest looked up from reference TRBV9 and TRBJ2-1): DSGVTQTPKHLITATGQRVTLRCSPRSGDLSVYWYQQSLDQGLQFLIQYYNGEERAKGNILERFSAQQFPDLHSELNLSSLELGDSALYFCASSAPGRAGTSGQYNEQFFGPGTRLTVL.

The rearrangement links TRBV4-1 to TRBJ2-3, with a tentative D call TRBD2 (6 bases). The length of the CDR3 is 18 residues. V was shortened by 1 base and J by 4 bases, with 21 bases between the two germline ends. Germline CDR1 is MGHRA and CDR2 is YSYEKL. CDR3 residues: CASSQGPLVARDSDTQYF. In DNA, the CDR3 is TGCGCCAGCAGCCAAGGGCCCTTGGTAGCGAGGGACTCAGATACGCAGTATTTT.

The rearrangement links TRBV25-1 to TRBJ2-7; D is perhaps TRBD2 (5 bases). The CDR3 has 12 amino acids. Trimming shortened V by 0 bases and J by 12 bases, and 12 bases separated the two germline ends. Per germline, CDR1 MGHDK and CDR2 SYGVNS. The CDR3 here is CASSEYRTAVYF. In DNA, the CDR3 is TGTGCCAGCAGTGAATATAGGACTGCTGTGTACTTC.

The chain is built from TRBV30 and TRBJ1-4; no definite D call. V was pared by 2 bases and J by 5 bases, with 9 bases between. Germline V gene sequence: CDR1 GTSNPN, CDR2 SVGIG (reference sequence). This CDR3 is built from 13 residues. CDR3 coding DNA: TGTGCCTGGAGTATACAGCTAAATGAAAAACTGTTTTTT. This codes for CAWSIQLNEKLFF.

CDR3 in DNA: TGTGCCAGCTCACCCAGGACAGATTCTGGGGCCAACGTCCTGACTTTC. This translates into CASSPRTDSGANVLTF. This chain uses TRBV18 with TRBJ2-6; tentative D call: TRBD1 (6 bases). The germline V gene encodes CDR1 KGHSH and CDR2 LQKENI. The CDR3 runs to 16 residues. Trimming cost V 3 bases and J 1 base, with 10 bases left between them.

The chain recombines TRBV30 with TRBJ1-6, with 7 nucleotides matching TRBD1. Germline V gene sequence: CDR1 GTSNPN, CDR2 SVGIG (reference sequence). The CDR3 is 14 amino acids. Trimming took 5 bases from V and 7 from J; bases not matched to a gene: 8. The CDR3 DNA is TGTGCCTGGCAAACCGGGACAGAAAATTCACCCCTCCACTTT. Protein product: CAWQTGTENSPLHF.

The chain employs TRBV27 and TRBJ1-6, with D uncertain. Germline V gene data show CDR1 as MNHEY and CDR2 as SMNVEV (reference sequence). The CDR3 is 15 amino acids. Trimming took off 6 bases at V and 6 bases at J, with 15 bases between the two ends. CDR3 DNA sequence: TGTGCCAGCAGGGTAAGAGCGGGATCTAATTCACCCCTCCACTTT. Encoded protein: CASRVRAGSNSPLHF.

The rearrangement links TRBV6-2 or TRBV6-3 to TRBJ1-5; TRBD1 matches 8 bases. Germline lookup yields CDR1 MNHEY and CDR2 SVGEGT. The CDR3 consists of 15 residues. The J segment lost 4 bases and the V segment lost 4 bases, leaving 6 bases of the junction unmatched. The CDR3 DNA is TGTGCCAGCAGTTGGCCGGGACAGGCAAATCAGCCCCAGCATTTT. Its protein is CASSWPGQANQPQHF.

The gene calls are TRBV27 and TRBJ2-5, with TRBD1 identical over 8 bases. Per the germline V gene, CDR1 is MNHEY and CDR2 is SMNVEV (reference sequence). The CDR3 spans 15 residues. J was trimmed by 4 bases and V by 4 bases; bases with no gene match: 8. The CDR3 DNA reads TGTGCCAGCAGTTCCGGACAGGGAGGAGGAGAGACCCAGTACTTC. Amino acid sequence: CASSSGQGGGETQYF.

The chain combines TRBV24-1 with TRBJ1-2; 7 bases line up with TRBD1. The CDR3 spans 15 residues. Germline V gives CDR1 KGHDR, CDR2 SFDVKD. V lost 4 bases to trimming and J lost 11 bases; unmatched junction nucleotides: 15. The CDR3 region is CATSDSGQAHGRYTF. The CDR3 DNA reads TGTGCCACCAGTGACTCCGGACAGGCCCACGGAAGGTACACCTTC.

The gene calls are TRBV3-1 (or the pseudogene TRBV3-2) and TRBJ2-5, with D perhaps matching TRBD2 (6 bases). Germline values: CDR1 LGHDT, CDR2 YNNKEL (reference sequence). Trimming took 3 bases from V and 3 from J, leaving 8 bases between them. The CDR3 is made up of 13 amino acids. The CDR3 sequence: CASSHGGKETQYF. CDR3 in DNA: TGTGCCAGCAGCCATGGGGGGAAAGAGACCCAGTACTTC.

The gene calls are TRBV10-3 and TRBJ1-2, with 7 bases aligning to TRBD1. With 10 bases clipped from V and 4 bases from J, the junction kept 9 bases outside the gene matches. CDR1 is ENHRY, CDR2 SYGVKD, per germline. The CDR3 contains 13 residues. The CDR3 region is CATSQGFRYGYTF. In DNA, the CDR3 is TGTGCCACGTCACAGGGGTTTCGCTATGGCTACACCTTC.